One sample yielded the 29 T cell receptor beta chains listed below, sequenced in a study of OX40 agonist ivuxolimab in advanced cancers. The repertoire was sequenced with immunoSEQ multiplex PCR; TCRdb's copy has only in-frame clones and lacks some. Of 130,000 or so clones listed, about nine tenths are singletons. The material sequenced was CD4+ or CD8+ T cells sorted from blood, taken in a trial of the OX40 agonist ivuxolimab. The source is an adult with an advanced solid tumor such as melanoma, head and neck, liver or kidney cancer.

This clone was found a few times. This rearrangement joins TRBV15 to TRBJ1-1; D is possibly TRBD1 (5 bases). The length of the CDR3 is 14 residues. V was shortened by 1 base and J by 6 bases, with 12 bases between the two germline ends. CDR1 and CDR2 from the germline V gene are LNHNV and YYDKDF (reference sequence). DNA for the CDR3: TGTGCCACCAGCAGAGTACGGGGGGACCCTGAAGCTTTCTTT. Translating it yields CATSRVRGDPEAFF.

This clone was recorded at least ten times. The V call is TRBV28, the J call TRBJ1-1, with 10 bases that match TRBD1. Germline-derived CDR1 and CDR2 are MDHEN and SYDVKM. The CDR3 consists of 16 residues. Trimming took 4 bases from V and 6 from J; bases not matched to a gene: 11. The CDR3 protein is CASSSRMDRGYAEAFF. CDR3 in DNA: TGTGCCAGCAGTTCTCGCATGGACAGGGGGTACGCTGAAGCTTTCTTT.

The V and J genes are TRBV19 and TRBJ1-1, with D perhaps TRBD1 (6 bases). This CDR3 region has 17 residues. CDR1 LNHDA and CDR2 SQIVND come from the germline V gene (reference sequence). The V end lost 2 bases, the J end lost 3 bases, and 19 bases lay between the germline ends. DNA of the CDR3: TGTGCCAGTAGTATACAGGGGCGGGATGCGGGGCACACTGAAGCTTTCTTT. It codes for CASSIQGRDAGHTEAFF. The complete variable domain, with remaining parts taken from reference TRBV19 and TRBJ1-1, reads DGGITQSPKYLFRKEGQNVTLSCEQNLNHDAMYWYRQDPGQGLRLIYYSQIVNDFQKGDIAEGYSVSREKKESFPLTVTSAQKNPTAFYLCASSIQGRDAGHTEAFFGQGTRLTVV.

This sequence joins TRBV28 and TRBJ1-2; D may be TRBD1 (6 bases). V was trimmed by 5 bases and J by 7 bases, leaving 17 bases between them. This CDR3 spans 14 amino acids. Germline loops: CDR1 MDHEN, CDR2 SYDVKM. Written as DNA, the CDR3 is TGTGCCAGCAGTCAGGGTATTGGGGGCACTGGCTACACCTTC. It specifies CASSQGIGGTGYTF.

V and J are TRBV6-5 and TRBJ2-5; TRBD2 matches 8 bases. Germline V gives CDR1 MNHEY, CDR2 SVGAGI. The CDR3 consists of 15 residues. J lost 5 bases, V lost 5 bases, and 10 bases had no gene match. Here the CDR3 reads CASSVAAGVGETQYF. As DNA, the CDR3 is TGTGCCAGCAGTGTGGCAGCGGGAGTGGGGGAGACCCAGTACTTC.

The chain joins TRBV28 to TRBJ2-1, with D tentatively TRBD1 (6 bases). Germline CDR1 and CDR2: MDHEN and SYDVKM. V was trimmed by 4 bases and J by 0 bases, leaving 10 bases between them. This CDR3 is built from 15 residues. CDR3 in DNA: TGTGCCAGCAGTTCCCCAGGGGCCTCCTACAATGAGCAGTTCTTC. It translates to CASSSPGASYNEQFF.

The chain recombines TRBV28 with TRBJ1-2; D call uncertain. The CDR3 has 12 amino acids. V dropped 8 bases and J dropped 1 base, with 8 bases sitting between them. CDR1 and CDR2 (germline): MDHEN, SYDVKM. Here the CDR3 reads CASDGFNYGYTF. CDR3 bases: TGTGCCAGCGACGGGTTTAACTATGGCTACACCTTC.

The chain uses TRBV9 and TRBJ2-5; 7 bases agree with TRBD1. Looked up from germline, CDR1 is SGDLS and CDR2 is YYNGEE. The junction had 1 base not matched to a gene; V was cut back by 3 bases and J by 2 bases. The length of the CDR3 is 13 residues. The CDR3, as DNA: TGTGCCAGCAGCGCGGGACAGCAAGAGACCCAGTACTTC. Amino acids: CASSAGQQETQYF.

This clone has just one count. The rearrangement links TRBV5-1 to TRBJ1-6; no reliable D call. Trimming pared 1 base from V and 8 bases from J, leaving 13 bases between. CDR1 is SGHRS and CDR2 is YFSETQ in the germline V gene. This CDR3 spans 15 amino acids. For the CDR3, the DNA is TGCGCCAGCAGCTTGCGCCCTGGAACTGATTCACCCCTCCACTTT. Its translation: CASSLRPGTDSPLHF. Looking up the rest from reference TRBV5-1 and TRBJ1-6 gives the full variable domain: KAGVTQTPRYLIKTRGQQVTLSCSPISGHRSVSWYQQTPGQGLQFLFEYFSETQRNKGNFPGRFSGRQFSNSRSEMNVSTLELGDSALYLCASSLRPGTDSPLHFGNGTRLTVT.

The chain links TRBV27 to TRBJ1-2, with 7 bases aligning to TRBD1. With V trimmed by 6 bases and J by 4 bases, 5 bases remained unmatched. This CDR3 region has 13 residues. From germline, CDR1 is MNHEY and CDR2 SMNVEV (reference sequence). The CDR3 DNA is TGTGCCAGCAGCTTCACAGGGGCCTATGGCTACACCTTC. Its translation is CASSFTGAYGYTF.

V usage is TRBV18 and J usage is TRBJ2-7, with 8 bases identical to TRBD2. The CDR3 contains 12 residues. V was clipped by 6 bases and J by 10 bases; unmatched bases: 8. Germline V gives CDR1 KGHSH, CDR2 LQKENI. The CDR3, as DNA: TGTGCCAGCTCCCAACAGCGGGAGAATCAGTACTTC. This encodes CASSQQRENQYF.

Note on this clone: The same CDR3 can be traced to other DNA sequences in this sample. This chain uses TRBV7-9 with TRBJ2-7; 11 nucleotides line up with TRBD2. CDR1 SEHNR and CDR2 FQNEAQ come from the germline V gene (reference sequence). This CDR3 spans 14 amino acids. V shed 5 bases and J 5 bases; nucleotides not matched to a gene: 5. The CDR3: CASSLSGRADEQYF. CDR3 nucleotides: TGTGCCAGCAGCCTTAGCGGGAGGGCCGACGAGCAGTACTTC.

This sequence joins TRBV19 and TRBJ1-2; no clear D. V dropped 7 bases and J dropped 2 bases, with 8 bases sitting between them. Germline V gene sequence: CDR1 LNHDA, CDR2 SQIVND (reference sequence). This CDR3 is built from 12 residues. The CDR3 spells CASTYRNYGYTF. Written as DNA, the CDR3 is TGTGCCAGTACCTACAGAAACTATGGCTACACCTTC.

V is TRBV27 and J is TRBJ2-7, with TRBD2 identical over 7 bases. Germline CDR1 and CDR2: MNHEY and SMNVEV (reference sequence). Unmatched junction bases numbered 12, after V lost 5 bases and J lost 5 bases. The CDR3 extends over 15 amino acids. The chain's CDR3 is CASSPPGREAHEQYF. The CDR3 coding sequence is TGTGCCAGCAGTCCCCCAGGGAGGGAGGCCCACGAGCAGTACTTC.

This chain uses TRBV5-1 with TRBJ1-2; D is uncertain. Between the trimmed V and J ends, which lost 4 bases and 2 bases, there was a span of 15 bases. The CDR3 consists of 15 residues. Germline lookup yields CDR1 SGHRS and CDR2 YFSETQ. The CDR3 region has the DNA TGCGCCAGCAGCCCGACTTTGGAGGCGAACTATGGCTACACCTTC. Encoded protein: CASSPTLEANYGYTF.

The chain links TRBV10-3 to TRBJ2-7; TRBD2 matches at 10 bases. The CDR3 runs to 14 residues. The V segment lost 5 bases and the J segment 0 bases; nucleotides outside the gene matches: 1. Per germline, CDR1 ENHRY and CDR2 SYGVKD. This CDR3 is CAISPSGSSYEQYF. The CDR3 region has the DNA TGTGCCATCAGTCCTAGCGGGAGCTCCTACGAGCAGTACTTC.

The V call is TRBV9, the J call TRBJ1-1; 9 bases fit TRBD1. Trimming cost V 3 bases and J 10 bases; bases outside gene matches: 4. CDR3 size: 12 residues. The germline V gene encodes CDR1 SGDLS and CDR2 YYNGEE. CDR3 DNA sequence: TGTGCCAGCAGCGACAGGGGGCTATCAGCTTTCTTT. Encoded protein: CASSDRGLSAFF. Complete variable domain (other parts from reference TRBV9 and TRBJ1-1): DSGVTQTPKHLITATGQRVTLRCSPRSGDLSVYWYQQSLDQGLQFLIQYYNGEERAKGNILERFSAQQFPDLHSELNLSSLELGDSALYFCASSDRGLSAFFGQGTRLTVV.

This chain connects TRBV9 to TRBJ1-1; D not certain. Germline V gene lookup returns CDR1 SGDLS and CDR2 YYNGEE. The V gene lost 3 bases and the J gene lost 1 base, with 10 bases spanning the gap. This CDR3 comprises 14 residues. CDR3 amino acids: CASSALLGNTEAFF. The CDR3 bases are TGTGCCAGCAGCGCGCTTCTTGGGAACACTGAAGCTTTCTTT.

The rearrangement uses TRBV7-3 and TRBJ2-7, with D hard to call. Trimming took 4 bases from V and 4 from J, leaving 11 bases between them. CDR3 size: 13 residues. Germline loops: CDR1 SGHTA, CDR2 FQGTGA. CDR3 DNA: TGTGCCAGCAGCTCCGGCGCAGGTTACGAGCAGTACTTC. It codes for CASSSGAGYEQYF.

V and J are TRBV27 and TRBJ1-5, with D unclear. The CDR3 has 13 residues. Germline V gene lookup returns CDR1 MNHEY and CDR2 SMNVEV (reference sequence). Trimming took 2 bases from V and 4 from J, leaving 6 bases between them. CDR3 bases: TGTGCCAGCAGTTTAGGGGTGAATCAGCCCCAGCATTTT. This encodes CASSLGVNQPQHF.

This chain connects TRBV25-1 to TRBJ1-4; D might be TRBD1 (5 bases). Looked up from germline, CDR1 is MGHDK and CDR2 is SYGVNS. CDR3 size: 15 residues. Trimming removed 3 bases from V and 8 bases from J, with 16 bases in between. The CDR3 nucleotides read TGTGCCAGCAGTGATGTCGCAGGGTATAGCGAAAAACTGTTTTTT. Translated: CASSDVAGYSEKLFF.

The CDR3 reads CASSPRTALNTEAFF. DNA of the CDR3: TGTGCCAGCAGTCCCCGGACAGCCTTGAACACTGAAGCTTTCTTT. The chain uses TRBV27 and TRBJ1-1; D may be TRBD1 (6 bases). The germline V gene encodes CDR1 MNHEY and CDR2 SMNVEV (reference sequence). Trimming stripped 5 bases from V and 0 bases from J, with 13 bases between. The CDR3 loop spans 15 amino acids.

CDR3 sequence: CAGSPGDIYNEQFF. CDR3 DNA sequence: TGCGCCGGCTCCCCGGGGGACATCTACAATGAGCAGTTCTTC. J is TRBJ2-1 and V is TRBV5-1; TRBD1 or TRBD2 may be the D gene (6 bases each). The length of the CDR3 is 14 residues. Trimming stripped 10 bases from V and 3 bases from J, with 17 bases between. Germline loops: CDR1 SGHRS, CDR2 YFSETQ.

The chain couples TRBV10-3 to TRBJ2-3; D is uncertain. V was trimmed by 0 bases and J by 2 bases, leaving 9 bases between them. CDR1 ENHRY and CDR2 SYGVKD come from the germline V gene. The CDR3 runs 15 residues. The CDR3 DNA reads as TGTGCCATCAGTGAGTCAGGCAGCTACACAGATACGCAGTATTTT. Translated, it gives CAISESGSYTDTQYF.

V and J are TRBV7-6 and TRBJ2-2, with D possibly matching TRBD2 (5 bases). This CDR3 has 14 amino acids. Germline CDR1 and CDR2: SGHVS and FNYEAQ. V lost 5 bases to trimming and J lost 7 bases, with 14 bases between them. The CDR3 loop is CASSPLSGVGELFF. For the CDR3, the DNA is TGTGCCAGCAGCCCCCTGAGCGGTGTCGGGGAGCTGTTTTTT.

CDR3 in amino acids: CASKNSGLPPYEQYF. CDR3 in DNA: TGTGCCAGTAAAAATTCTGGACTCCCTCCCTACGAGCAGTACTTC. The V gene is TRBV28, the J gene TRBJ2-7; a weak D match, TRBD2 (5 bases). Germline-derived CDR1 and CDR2 are MDHEN and SYDVKM. The CDR3 extends over 15 amino acids. Trimming stripped 9 bases from V and 2 bases from J, with 20 bases between.

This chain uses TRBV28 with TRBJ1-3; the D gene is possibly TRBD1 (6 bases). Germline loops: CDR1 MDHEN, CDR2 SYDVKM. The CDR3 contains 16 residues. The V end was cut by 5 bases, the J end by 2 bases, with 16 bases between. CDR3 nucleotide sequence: TGTGCCAGCAGTCCGCCGTGGGGGCAGGCTGGAAACACCATATATTTT. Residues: CASSPPWGQAGNTIYF.

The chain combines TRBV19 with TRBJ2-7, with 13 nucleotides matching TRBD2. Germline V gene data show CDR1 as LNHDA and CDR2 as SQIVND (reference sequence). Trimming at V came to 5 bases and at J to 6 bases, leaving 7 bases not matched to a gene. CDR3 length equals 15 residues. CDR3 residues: CASSQLAGGPLEQYF. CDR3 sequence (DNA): TGTGCCAGTAGTCAACTAGCGGGAGGGCCTCTCGAGCAGTACTTC.

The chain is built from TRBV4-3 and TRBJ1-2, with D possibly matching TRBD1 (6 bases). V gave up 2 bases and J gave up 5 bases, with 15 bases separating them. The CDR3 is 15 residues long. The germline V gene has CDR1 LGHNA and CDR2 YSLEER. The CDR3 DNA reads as TGCGCCAGCAGCCAATCCAATCAGGGGTTATATGGCTACACCTTC. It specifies CASSQSNQGLYGYTF.